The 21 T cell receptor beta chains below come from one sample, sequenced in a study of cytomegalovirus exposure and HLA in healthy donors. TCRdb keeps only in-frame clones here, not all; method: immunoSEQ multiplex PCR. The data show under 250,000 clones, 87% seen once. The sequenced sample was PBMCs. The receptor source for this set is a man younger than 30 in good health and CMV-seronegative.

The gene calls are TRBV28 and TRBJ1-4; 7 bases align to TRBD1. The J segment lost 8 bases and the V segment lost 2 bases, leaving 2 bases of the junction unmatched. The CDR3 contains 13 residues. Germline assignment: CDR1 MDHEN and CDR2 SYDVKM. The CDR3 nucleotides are TGTGCCAGCAGTTTACCAGGGGGGGAAAAACTGTTTTTT. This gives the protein CASSLPGGEKLFF.

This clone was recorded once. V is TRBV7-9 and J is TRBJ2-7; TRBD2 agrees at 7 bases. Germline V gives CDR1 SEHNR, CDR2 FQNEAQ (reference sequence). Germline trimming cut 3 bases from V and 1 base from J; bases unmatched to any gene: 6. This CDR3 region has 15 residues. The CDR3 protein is CASSFPPGGSYEQYF. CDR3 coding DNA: TGTGCCAGCAGCTTCCCTCCGGGAGGATCCTACGAGCAGTACTTC.

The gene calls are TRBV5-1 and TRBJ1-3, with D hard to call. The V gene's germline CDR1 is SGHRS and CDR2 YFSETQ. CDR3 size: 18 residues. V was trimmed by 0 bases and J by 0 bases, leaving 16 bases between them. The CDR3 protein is CASSLEFNRRPSGNTIYF. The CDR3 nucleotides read TGCGCCAGCAGCTTGGAATTTAACCGCAGGCCCTCTGGAAACACCATATATTTT.

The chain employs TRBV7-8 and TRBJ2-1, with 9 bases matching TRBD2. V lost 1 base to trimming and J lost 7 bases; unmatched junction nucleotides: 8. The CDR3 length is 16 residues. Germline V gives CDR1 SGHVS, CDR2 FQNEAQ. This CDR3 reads CASSLGGGRAPNEQFF. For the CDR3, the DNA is TGTGCCAGCAGCTTAGGGGGCGGGAGGGCGCCAAATGAGCAGTTCTTC.

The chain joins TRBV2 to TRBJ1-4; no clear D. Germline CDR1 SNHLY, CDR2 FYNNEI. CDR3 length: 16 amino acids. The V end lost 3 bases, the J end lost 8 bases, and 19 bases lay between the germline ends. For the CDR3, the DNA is TGTGCCAGCAGTGAGTTCCCACGGAATGTGGGCGAAAAACTGTTTTTT. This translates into CASSEFPRNVGEKLFF.

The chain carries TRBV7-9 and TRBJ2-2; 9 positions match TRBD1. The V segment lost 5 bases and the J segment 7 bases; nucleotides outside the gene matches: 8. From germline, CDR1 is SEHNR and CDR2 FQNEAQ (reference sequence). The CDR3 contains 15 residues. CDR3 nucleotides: TGTGCCAGCAGCCCTGGACAGGGGCGGCACGGGGAGCTGTTTTTT. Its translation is CASSPGQGRHGELFF.

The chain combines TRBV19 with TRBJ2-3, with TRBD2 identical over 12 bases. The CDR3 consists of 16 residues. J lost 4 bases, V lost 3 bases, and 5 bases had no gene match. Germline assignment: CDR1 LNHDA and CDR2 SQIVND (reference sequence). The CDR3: CASSMRGLAGSDTQYF. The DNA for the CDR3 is TGTGCCAGTAGTATGAGAGGACTAGCGGGATCAGATACGCAGTATTTT.

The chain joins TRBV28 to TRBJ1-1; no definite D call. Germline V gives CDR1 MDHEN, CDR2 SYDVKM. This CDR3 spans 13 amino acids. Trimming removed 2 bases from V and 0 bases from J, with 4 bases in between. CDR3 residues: CASSLHMNTEAFF. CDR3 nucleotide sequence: TGTGCCAGCAGTTTACACATGAACACTGAAGCTTTCTTT.

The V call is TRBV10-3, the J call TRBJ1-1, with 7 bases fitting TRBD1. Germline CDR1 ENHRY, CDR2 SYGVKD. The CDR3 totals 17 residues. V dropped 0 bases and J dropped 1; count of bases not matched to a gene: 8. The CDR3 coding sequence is TGTGCCATCAGTGAGTCGAGACAGGGTAGGGGGAACACTGAAGCTTTCTTT. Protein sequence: CAISESRQGRGNTEAFF.

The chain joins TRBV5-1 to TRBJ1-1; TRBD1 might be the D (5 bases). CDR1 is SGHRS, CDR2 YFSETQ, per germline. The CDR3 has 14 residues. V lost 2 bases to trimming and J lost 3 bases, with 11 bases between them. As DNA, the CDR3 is TGCGCCAGCAGCTTAGCGGGGGTGGACACTGAAGCTTTCTTT. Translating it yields CASSLAGVDTEAFF.

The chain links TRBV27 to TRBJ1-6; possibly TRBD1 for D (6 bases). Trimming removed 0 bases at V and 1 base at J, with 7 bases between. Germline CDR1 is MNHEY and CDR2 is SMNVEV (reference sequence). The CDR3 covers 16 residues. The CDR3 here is CASSLSGGSYNSPLHF. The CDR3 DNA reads TGTGCCAGCAGTTTATCAGGGGGATCCTATAATTCACCCCTCCACTTT.

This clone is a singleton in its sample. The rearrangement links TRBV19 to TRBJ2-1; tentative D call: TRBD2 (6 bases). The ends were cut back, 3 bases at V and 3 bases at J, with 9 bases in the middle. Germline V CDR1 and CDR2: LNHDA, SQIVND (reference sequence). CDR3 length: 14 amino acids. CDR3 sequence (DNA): TGTGCCAGTAGTATGCCCGGGGGCTACAATGAGCAGTTCTTC. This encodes CASSMPGGYNEQFF.

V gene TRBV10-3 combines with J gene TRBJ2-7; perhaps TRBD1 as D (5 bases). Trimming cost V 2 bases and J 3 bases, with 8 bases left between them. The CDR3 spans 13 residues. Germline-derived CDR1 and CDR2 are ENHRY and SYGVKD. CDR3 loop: CAISEQGFYEQYF. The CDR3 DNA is TGTGCCATCAGTGAGCAGGGATTCTACGAGCAGTACTTC.

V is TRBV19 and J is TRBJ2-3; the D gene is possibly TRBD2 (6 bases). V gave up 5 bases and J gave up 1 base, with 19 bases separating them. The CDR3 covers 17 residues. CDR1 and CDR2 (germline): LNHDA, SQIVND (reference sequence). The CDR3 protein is CASSPRGARDGTDTQYF. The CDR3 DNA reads TGTGCCAGTAGTCCCCGTGGCGCGCGGGACGGCACAGATACGCAGTATTTT.

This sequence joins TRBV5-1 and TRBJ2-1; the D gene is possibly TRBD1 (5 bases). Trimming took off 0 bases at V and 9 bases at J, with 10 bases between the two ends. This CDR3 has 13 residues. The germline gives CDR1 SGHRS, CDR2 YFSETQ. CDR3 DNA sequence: TGCGCCAGCAGCTTGGAAGGGGCAGTTGAGCAGTTCTTC. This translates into CASSLEGAVEQFF.

Here the CDR3 reads CASSWDIDNEQFF. The CDR3 DNA is TGTGCCAGCAGCTGGGACATCGACAATGAGCAGTTCTTC. This chain joins TRBV27 and TRBJ2-1; the D gene is possibly TRBD1 (6 bases). The germline gives CDR1 MNHEY, CDR2 SMNVEV (reference sequence). The germline V and J ends were trimmed by 6 bases and 5 bases, with 11 bases remaining between them. The length of the CDR3 is 13 residues.

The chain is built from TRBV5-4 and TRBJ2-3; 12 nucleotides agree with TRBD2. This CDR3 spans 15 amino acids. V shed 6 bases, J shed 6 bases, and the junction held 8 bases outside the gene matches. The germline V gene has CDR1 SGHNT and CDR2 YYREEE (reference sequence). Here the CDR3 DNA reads TGTGCCAGCACCCCAACTAGCGGGGGGTCGGATACGCAGTATTTT. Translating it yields CASTPTSGGSDTQYF. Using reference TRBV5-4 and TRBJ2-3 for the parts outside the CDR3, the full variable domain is ETGVTQSPTHLIKTRGQQVTLRCSSQSGHNTVSWYQQALGQGPQFIFQYYREEENGRGNFPPRFSGLQFPNYSSELNVNALELDDSALYLCASTPTSGGSDTQYFGPGTRLTVL.

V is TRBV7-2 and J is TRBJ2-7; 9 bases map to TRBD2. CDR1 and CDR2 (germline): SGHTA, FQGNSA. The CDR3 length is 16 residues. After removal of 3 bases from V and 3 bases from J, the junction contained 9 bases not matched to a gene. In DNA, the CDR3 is TGTGCCAGCAGCTTTCTATCCGGGACTAGCATCTACGAGCAGTACTTC. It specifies CASSFLSGTSIYEQYF.

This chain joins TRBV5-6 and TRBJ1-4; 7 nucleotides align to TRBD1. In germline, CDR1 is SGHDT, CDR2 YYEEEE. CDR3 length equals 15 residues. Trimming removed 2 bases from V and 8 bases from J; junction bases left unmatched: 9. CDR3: CASSFLTGEGEKLFF. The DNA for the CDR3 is TGTGCCAGCAGCTTCTTAACAGGGGAAGGGGAAAAACTGTTTTTT.

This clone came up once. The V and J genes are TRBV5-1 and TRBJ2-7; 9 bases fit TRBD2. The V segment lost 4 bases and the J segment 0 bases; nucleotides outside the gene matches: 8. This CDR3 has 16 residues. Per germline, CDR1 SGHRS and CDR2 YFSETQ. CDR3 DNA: TGCGCCAGCAGCCCTATTATTAGCGGGAGCTCCTACGAGCAGTACTTC. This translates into CASSPIISGSSYEQYF. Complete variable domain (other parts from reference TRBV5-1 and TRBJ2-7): KAGVTQTPRYLIKTRGQQVTLSCSPISGHRSVSWYQQTPGQGLQFLFEYFSETQRNKGNFPGRFSGRQFSNSRSEMNVSTLELGDSALYLCASSPIISGSSYEQYFGPGTRLTVT.

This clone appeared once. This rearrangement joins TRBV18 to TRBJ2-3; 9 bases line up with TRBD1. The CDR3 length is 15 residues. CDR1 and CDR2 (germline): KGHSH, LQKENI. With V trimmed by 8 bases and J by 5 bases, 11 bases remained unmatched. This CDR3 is CASRTGTGFVDTQYF. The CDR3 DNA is TGTGCCAGCCGCACCGGGACAGGGTTCGTAGATACGCAGTATTTT.